The rows below give T cell receptor beta chains drawn from one sample of a study of shared clonotypes between healthy human individuals. Repertoires were generated with immunoSEQ multiplex PCR, while TCRdb's copy carries only in-frame clones and drops some. The table lists 950,000 to 1,300,000 clones, 60% to 80% of them singletons. Sequencing was carried out using memory CD4+ T cells sorted from blood. These receptors were obtained from a man aged 18-30 years in good health. The CDR3 runs from the conserved cysteine through the conserved F or W. The D gene is left open where the match is weak. Where a row states a size, it is once, few, many or the class of an expanded clone; other rows omit it.

>TRBD1|.|TRBJ1-4|TRBV7-9
TGTGCCAGCAGCCGGGGACAGGGGGAAACCGTGTTTTTT
CASSRGQGETVFF
>TRBD1|.|TRBJ2-1|TRBV30
TGTGCCTTAACGGACAGGGGGCTCTACAATGAGCAGTTCTTC
CALTDRGLYNEQFF
>TRBD1|many|TRBJ2-7|TRBV30
TGTGCCTACGAGGGGGCCGGGGACGAGCAGTACTTC
CAYEGAGDEQYF
>TRBD1|.|TRBJ1-6|TRBV6-1
TGTGCCGGCCAACAGGGGTCTGCGAGGAATTCACCCCTCCACTTT
CAGQQGSARNSPLHF
>TRBD2|few|TRBJ2-1|TRBV6-5
TGTGCCAGCAGTTACATGGGGACTAGCGGGATCCATGAGCAGTTCTTC
CASSYMGTSGIHEQFF
>TRBD1|.|TRBJ1-5|TRBV11-2
TGTGCCAGCAGCTTTGGGACAGGGGGAATCAATCAGCCCCAGCATTTT
CASSFGTGGINQPQHF
>.|.|TRBJ1-3|TRBV28
TGTGCCAGCGGCACAGGGTCGCAGGGAAACACCATATATTTT
CASGTGSQGNTIYF
>.|.|TRBJ2-7|TRBV27
TGTGCCAGCAGTTTATCGTGGCCTTGGTACGAGCAGTACTTC
CASSLSWPWYEQYF
>.|.|TRBJ1-2|TRBV4-2
TGTGCCAGCAGCCAAGAGGAAGGCGCGCTTGGCTACACCTTC
CASSQEEGALGYTF
>TRBD1|.|TRBJ1-1|TRBV5-1
TGCGCCAGCAGCTTAATTTACAGGGGGGACACTGAAGCTTTCTTT
CASSLIYRGDTEAFF
>.|.|TRBJ2-7|TRBV20-1
TGCAGTGCAAGTAGTAGCGACGAGCAGTACTTC
CSASSSDEQYF
>.|.|TRBJ2-7|TRBV6-1
TGTGCCAGCAGTGCCCAAGGGGGGGCCTACGAGCAGTACTTC
CASSAQGGAYEQYF
>.|many|TRBJ2-2|TRBV19
TGTGCCAGTACTGGGACCACCTACACCGGGGAGCTGTTTTTT
CASTGTTYTGELFF
>.|.|TRBJ2-3|TRBV7-8
TGTGCCAGCAGCTTCGGGTTCACAGATACGCAGTATTTT
CASSFGFTDTQYF
>.|many|TRBJ1-1|TRBV18
TGTGCCAGCTCACCTATGGTAGGGGCGAGGAACACTGAAGCTTTCTTT
CASSPMVGARNTEAFF
>TRBD1|.|TRBJ2-7|TRBV6-6
TGTGCCAGCGGCGCAGGGGGATCCTACGAGCAGTACTTC
CASGAGGSYEQYF
>TRBD1|.|TRBJ2-1|TRBV11-2
TGTGCCAGCAGACCAACCGGGACAGCCTACAATGAGCAGTTCTTC
CASRPTGTAYNEQFF
>.|.|TRBJ2-7|TRBV14
TGTGCCAGCAGCCTCTCCTTGGTGGACGAGCAGTACTTC
CASSLSLVDEQYF
>.|.|TRBJ2-1|TRBV6-1
TGTGCCAGCCGGCCTCGGGGGGCCAAGAACAATGAGCAGTTCTTC
CASRPRGAKNNEQFF
>.|few|TRBJ2-1|TRBV5-1
TGCGCCAGCAGCTTGGGGAGAAACAATGAGCAGTTCTTC
CASSLGRNNEQFF
>TRBD1|.|TRBJ1-1|TRBV2
TGTGCCAGCAGTGGAGGCAGGGGGCTGCTGAACACTGAAGCTTTCTTT
CASSGGRGLLNTEAFF
>.|.|TRBJ1-3|TRBV5-5
TGTGCCAGCAGCATCAGGACTGGTGGAAACACCATATATTTT
CASSIRTGGNTIYF
>.|.|TRBJ1-6|TRBV5-4
TGTGCCAGCAGCTTGGGTTCCGGGCCAAATTCACCCCTCCACTTT
CASSLGSGPNSPLHF
>TRBD2|few|TRBJ2-7|TRBV14
TGTGCCAGCAGCCGGGGACTAGCGGGAGTACCTTCCTACGAGCAGTACTTC
CASSRGLAGVPSYEQYF
>.|.|TRBJ1-1|TRBV7-9
TGTGCCAGCAGCTGGGCGGGATCGGGCAAGGAAGCTTTCTTT
CASSWAGSGKEAFF
>TRBD2|.|TRBJ2-7|TRBV2
TGTGCCAGCAGTGAGTTGGCGGGGGGGACCTACGAGCAGTACTTC
CASSELAGGTYEQYF
>.|few|TRBJ1-2|TRBV29-1
TGCAGCGTCCAACAGGGAAGGAACTATGGCTACACCTTC
CSVQQGRNYGYTF
>TRBD1|few|TRBJ1-1|TRBV5-4
TGTGCCAGCAGACAAGACAGGGGGAACACTGAAGCTTTCTTT
CASRQDRGNTEAFF
>.|.|TRBJ2-6|TRBV2
TGTGCCAGCGCGCCTGGGGCCAACGTCCTGACTTTC
CASAPGANVLTF
>.|few|TRBJ2-7|TRBV5-1
TGCGCCAGCAGCGCGGGAAAAGGAGCGAACTACGAGCAGTACTTC
CASSAGKGANYEQYF
>TRBD2|.|TRBJ2-7|TRBV5-1
TGCGCCAGCAGCCGTGAGGGACTAGCGGGGGCCGACTACGAGCAGTACTTC
CASSREGLAGADYEQYF
>TRBD1|.|TRBJ2-5|TRBV2
TGTGCCAGCAGAACCCCGAGACAGGGCGGCTCTCACGACTTC
CASRTPRQGGSHDF
>TRBD2|once|TRBJ2-1|TRBV7-9
TGTGCCAGCAGCTGGCTAGCGGGTGTCTCCTACAATGAGCAGTTCTTC
CASSWLAGVSYNEQFF
>.|.|TRBJ2-7|TRBV5-1
TGCGCCAGCAGCTGGGGGGCTAGCCCCTACGAGCAGTACTTC
CASSWGASPYEQYF
>.|.|TRBJ2-2|TRBV5-4
TGTGCCAGCAGCCGCTCCGGGGGGCGGAACACCGGGGAGCTGTTTTTT
CASSRSGGRNTGELFF
>.|.|TRBJ1-5|TRBV19
TGTGCCAGTATTTCCCCTCAGCCCCAGCATTTT
CASISPQPQHF
>TRBD1|.|TRBJ2-2|TRBV25-1
TGTGCCAGCAGTGACCCGGGACAGGGGAACGCCGGGGAGCTGTTTTTT
CASSDPGQGNAGELFF
>TRBD1|few|TRBJ1-1|TRBV7-9
TGTGCCAGCAGCCGGGAGTTGACAGGGGAGATCGCTGAAGCTTTCTTT
CASSRELTGEIAEAFF
>.|once|TRBJ2-6|TRBV7-9
TGTGCCAGCAGCTTAGTGCGATCTGGGGCCAACGTCCTGACTTTC
CASSLVRSGANVLTF
>.|.|TRBJ1-5|TRBV28
TGTGCCAGCAGTTCCTCGCGGGCAGAACAAGAGGGGCCCCAGCATTTT
CASSSSRAEQEGPQHF